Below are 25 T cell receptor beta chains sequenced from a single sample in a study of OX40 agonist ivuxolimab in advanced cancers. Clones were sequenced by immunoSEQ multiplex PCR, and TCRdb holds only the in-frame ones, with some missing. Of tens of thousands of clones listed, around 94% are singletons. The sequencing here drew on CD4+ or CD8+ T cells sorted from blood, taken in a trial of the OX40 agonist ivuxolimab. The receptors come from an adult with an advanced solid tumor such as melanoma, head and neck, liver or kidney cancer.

For the CDR3, the DNA is TGTGCCAGCAGCTTAGGGACTAGGGAGACCCAGTACTTC. Its protein is CASSLGTRETQYF. The genes are TRBV7-9 and TRBJ2-5; 7 bases are shared with TRBD2. The J segment lost 5 bases and the V segment lost 1 base, leaving 1 base of the junction unmatched. This CDR3 has 13 amino acids. Germline CDR1 and CDR2: SEHNR and FQNEAQ (reference sequence).

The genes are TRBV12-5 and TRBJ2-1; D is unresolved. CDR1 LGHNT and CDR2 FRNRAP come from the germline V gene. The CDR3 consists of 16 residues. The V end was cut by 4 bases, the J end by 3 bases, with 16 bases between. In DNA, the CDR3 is TGTGCTAGTGGTTGGCCCACTGGGGTCCTCTACAATGAGCAGTTCTTC. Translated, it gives CASGWPTGVLYNEQFF. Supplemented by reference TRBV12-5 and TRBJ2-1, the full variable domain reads DARVTQTPRHKVTEMGQEVTMRCQPILGHNTVFWYRQTMMQGLELLAYFRNRAPLDDSGMPKDRFSAEMPDATLATLKIQPSEPRDSAVYFCASGWPTGVLYNEQFFGPGTRLTVL.

The CDR3 DNA sequence: TGTGCCAGCAGCTTTGGGCCAGGGGGCTACGAGCAGTACTTC. Amino acid sequence: CASSFGPGGYEQYF. The chain combines TRBV7-6 with TRBJ2-7; 7 positions match TRBD1. Germline CDR1 SGHVS, CDR2 FNYEAQ. The CDR3 is 14 residues long. Unmatched junction bases numbered 5, after V lost 3 bases and J lost 3 bases.

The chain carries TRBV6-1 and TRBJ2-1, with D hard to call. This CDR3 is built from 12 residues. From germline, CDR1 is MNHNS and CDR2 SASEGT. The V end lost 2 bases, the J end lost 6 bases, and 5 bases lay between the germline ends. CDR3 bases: TGTGCCAGCAGTGAATGGGGCAATGAGCAGTTCTTC. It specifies CASSEWGNEQFF.

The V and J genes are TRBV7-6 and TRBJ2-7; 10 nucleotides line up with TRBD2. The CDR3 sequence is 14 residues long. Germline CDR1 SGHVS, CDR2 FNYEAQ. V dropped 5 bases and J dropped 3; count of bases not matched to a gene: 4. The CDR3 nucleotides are TGTGCCAGCAGCACACTAGCGGGAATCTACGAGCAGTACTTC. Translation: CASSTLAGIYEQYF.

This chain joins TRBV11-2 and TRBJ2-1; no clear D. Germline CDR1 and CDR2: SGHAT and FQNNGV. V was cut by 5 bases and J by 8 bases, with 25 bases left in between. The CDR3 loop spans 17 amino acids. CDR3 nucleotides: TGTGCCAGCAGCCTAACCCTCTTCCTAGACTTCAATGATGAGCAGTTCTTC. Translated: CASSLTLFLDFNDEQFF.

The CDR3 nucleotides read TGTGCCAGCAGCTTGCTCAGGGGAGCGGATGAGCAGTACTTC. This translates into CASSLLRGADEQYF. The chain combines TRBV7-2 with TRBJ2-7; D is perhaps TRBD1 (6 bases). Looked up from germline, CDR1 is SGHTA and CDR2 is FQGNSA. Trimming took off 3 bases at V and 7 bases at J, with 16 bases between the two ends. The CDR3 sequence is 14 residues long.

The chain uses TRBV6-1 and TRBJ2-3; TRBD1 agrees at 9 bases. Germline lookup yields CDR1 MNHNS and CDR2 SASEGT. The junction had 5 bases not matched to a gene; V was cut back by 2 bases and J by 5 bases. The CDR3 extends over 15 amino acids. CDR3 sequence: CASSEWGQGEDTQYF. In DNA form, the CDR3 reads TGTGCCAGCAGTGAATGGGGACAGGGCGAAGATACGCAGTATTTT.

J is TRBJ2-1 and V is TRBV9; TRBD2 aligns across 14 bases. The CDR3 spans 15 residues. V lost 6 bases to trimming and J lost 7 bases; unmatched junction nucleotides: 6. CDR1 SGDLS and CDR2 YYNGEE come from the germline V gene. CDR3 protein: CASTYGTSGGNEQFF. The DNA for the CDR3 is TGTGCCAGCACCTATGGGACTAGCGGGGGAAATGAGCAGTTCTTC.

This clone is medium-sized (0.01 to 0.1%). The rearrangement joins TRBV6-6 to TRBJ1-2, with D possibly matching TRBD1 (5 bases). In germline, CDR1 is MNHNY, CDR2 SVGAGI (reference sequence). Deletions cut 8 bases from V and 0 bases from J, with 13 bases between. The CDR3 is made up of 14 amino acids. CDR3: CASASTEANYGYTF. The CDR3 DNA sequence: TGTGCCAGCGCCTCGACAGAGGCTAACTATGGCTACACCTTC.

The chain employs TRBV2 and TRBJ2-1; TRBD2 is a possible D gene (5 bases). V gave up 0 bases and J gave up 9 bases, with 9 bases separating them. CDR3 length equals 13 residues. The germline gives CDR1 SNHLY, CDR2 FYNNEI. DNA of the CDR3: TGTGCCAGCAGTGAAGCGGGAGCAGTTGAGCAGTTCTTC. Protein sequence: CASSEAGAVEQFF.

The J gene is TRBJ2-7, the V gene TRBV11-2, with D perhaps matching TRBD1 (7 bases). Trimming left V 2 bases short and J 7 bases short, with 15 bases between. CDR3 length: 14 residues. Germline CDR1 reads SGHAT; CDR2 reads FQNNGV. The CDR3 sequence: CASSLHDRAGEQYF. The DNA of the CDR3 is TGTGCCAGCAGCTTACACGACAGGGCGGGGGAGCAGTACTTC.

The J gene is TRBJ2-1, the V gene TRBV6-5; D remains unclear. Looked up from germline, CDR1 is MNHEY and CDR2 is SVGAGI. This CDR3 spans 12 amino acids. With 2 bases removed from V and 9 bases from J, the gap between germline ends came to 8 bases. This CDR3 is CASSYGSSEQFF. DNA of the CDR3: TGTGCCAGCAGTTACGGGTCGAGTGAGCAGTTCTTC.

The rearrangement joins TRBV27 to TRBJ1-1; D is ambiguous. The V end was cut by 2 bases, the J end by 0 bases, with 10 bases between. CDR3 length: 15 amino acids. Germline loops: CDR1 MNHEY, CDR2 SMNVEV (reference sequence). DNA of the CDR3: TGTGCCAGCAGTTTACGCGGGCGAATGAACACTGAAGCTTTCTTT. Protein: CASSLRGRMNTEAFF.

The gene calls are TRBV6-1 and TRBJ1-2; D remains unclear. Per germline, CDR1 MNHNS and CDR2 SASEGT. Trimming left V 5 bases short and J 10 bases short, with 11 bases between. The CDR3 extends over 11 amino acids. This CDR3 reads CASSYGQNYTF. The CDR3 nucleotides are TGTGCCAGCAGTTACGGCCAGAACTACACCTTC.

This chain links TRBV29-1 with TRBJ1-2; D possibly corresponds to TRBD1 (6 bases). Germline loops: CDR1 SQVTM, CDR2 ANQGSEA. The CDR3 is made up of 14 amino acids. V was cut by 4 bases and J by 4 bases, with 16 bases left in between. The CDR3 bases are TGCAGCGTTGTAGGGGGGGCGTCAAGCTATGGCTACACCTTC. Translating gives CSVVGGASSYGYTF.

CDR3 nucleotides: TGTGCCAGCAGCGGTGCGGGCCGTGAGGACGAGCAGTACTTC. This codes for CASSGAGREDEQYF. This chain uses TRBV9 with TRBJ2-7, with D tentatively TRBD2 (5 bases). V was clipped by 3 bases and J by 5 bases, with 15 bases between them. Germline CDR1 reads SGDLS; CDR2 reads YYNGEE. There are 14 residues in the CDR3.

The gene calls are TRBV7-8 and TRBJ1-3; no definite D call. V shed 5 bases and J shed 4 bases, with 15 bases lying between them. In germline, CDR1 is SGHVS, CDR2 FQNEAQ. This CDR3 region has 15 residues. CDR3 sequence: CASSSSPGRGNTIYF. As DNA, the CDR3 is TGTGCCAGCAGCAGTTCACCGGGAAGGGGAAACACCATATATTTT.

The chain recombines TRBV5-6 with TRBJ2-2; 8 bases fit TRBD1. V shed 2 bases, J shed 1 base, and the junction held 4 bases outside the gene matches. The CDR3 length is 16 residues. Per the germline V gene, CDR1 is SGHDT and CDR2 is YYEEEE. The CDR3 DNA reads TGTGCCAGCAGCTTAGGCGACAGGGGGAACACCGGGGAGCTGTTTTTT. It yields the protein CASSLGDRGNTGELFF.

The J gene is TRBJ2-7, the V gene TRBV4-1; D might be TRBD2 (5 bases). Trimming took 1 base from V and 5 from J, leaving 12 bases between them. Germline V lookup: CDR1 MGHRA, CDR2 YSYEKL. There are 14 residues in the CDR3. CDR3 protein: CASSQVAGVHEQYF. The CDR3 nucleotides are TGCGCCAGCAGCCAAGTAGCCGGGGTCCACGAGCAGTACTTC.

For the CDR3, the DNA is TGTGCCAGCAGTGAATACGGAGAGCTCACCGGGGAGCTGTTTTTT. Its translation: CASSEYGELTGELFF. The V call is TRBV6-1, the J call TRBJ2-2; D remains unclear. Germline values: CDR1 MNHNS, CDR2 SASEGT. CDR3 length: 15 amino acids. The V end lost 2 bases, the J end lost 4 bases, and 11 bases lay between the germline ends.

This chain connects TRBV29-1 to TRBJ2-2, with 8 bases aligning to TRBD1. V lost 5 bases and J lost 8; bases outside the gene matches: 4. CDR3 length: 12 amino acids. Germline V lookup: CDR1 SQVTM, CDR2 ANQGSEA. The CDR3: CSVNRGTGELFF. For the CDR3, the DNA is TGCAGCGTTAACAGGGGGACAGGGGAGCTGTTTTTT.

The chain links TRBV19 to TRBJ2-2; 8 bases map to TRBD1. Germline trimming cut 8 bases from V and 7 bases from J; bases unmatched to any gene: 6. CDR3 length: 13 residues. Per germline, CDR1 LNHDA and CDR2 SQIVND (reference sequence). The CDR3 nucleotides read TGTGCCAGTCAACAGGGGGAGAGCGGGGAGCTGTTTTTT. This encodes CASQQGESGELFF.

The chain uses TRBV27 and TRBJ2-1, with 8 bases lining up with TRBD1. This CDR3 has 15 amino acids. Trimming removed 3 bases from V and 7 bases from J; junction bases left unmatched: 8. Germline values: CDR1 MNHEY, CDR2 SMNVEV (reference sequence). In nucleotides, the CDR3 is TGTGCCAGCAGTTTCCGACAGGGGCCCACGAATGAGCAGTTCTTC. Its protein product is CASSFRQGPTNEQFF.

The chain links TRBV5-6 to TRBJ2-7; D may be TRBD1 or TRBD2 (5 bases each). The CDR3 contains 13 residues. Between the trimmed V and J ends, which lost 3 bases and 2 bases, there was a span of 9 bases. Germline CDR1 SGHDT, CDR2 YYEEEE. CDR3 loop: CASSSGRTYEQYF. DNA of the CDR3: TGTGCCAGCAGCTCGGGACGGACCTACGAGCAGTACTTC.